These T cell receptor beta chains were read from a single sample in a study of identifying expanded T cells in peripheral blood. Produced via immunoSEQ multiplex PCR; TCRdb's table is partial and in-frame only. The table includes over 75,000 clones, 70% to 90% detected once. The sequenced material came from blood. All receptors come from a person aged 18 to 70 in good health. CDR3s include the opening cysteine and the closing phenylalanine or tryptophan. The D gene is left open where the match is weak.

J gene	V gene	D gene	CDR3 protein	CDR3 DNA
TRBJ2-3	TRBV21-1	.	CASSPRAGTGITTGTDTQYF	TGTGCCAGCAGCCCCCGGGCCGGGACAGGGATTACCACTGGCACAGATACGCAGTATTTT
TRBJ1-5	TRBV4-1	.	CASSQVINQPQHF	TGCGCCAGCAGCCAGGTGATTAATCAGCCCCAGCATTTT
TRBJ1-2	TRBV18	.	CASSPGGGRGGYTF	TGTGCCAGCTCACCAGGGGGAGGGAGAGGCGGCTACACCTTC
TRBJ1-1	TRBV5-5	.	CASSLALMNTEAFF	TGTGCCAGCAGCTTGGCTCTGATGAACACTGAAGCTTTCTTT
TRBJ1-4	TRBV28	.	CASSLSAAVNEKLFF	TGTGCCAGCAGTTTATCCGCGGCAGTTAATGAAAAACTGTTTTTT
TRBJ2-3	TRBV7-7	TRBD2	CASSSGLAGESTDTQYF	TGTGCCAGCAGCTCCGGACTAGCGGGAGAAAGCACAGATACGCAGTATTTT
TRBJ2-7	TRBV6-6	TRBD2	CASSYSRGDEQYF	TGTGCCAGCAGTTACTCGCGGGGGGACGAGCAGTACTTC
TRBJ1-2	TRBV18	TRBD1	CASSRDGTGGFYGYTF	TGTGCCAGCTCACGAGACGGGACAGGGGGTTTCTATGGCTACACCTTC
TRBJ2-1	TRBV7-2	.	CASSANRDSKQFF	TGTGCCAGCAGCGCAAACCGGGACTCCAAGCAGTTCTTC
TRBJ1-4	TRBV6-5	TRBD1	CASSWDRGNEKLFF	TGTGCCAGCAGTTGGGACAGGGGTAATGAAAAACTGTTTTTT
TRBJ2-5	TRBV11-3	.	CASSPDGEETQYF	TGTGCCAGCAGCCCGGACGGCGAAGAGACCCAGTACTTC
TRBJ2-7	TRBV27	TRBD1	CASSLHTGRGQEQYF	TGTGCCAGCAGTCTACACACGGGCAGGGGGCAGGAGCAGTACTTC
TRBJ2-3	TRBV6-6	.	CASSYSVDGTQYF	TGTGCCAGCAGTTACTCGGTAGACGGAACGCAGTATTTT
TRBJ1-1	TRBV27	.	CASSLHRGAEAFF	TGTGCCAGCAGTTTACATCGGGGCGCTGAAGCTTTCTTT